This T cell receptor (beta chain) came from a study of cytomegalovirus exposure and HLA in healthy donors. V gave up 8 bases and J gave up 1 base; unmatched junction bases: 4. CDR3 length: 13 residues. Germline V gene sequence: CDR1 MNHEY, CDR2 SVGAGI. The PCR made use of 60 Vbeta and 13 Jbeta primers. The method was immunoSEQ multiplex PCR; TCRdb's version includes in-frame clones alone and lacks a portion of them. The sample has about 100,000 clones; about 82% are singletons. Input material: PBMCs. V gene TRBV6-5 combines with J gene TRBJ1-1; 7 bases line up with TRBD1. This sequence originates from a man under 40 in good health and CMV-seronegative. Here the CDR3 reads CASSDRSNTEAFF. The CDR3 DNA follows: TGTGCCAGCTCGGACAGGTCGAACACTGAAGCTTTCTTT.